This entry is about one TCR beta chain. Unmatched junction bases numbered 6, after V lost 10 bases and J lost 4 bases. The CDR3 consists of 13 residues. The germline gives CDR1 SGHKS, CDR2 YYEKEE (reference sequence). This entry comes from a study of CD8 T cells in Susac syndrome. Reverse transcription of 0.5 to 1 ug RNA was performed with random hexamers. MiXCR, applied by TCRdb to the immunoSEQ multiplex PCR reads, yields one record per CDR3 protein. This table holds just under 150,000 distinct CDR3 sequences, around 94% found once. V and J are TRBV5-5 and TRBJ2-2, with 8 bases matching TRBD1. This TCR was recovered from a human donor in good health. Sample: CD4+ T cells from PBMCs. The CDR3 nucleotides read TGTGCCGGGGGACAGGCGACCACCGGGGAGCTGTTTTTT. Its translation: CAGGQATTGELFF.